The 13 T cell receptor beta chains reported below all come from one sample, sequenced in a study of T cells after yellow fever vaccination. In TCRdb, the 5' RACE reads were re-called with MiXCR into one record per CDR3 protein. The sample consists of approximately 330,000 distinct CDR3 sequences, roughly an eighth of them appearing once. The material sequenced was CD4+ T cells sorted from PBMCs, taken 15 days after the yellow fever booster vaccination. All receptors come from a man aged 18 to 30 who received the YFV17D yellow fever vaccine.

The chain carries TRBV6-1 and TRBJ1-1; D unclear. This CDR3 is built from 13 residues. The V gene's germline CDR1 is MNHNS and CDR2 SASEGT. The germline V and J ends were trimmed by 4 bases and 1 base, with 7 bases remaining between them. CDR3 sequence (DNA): TGTGCCAGCAGTGCGGAACCGAACACTGAAGCTTTCTTT. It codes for CASSAEPNTEAFF.

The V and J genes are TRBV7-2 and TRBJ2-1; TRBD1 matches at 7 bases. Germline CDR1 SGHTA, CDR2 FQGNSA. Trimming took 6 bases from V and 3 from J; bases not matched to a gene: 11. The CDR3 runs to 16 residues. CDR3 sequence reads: CASSKQGRLGYNEQFF. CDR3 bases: TGTGCCAGCAGTAAACAGGGGCGGTTGGGCTACAATGAGCAGTTCTTC.

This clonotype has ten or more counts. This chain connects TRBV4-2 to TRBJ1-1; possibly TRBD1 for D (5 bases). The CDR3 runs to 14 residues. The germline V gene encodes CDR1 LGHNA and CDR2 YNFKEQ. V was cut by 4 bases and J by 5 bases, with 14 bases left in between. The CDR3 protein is CASSLDQGRTEAFF. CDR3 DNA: TGTGCCAGCAGCCTAGATCAGGGAAGGACTGAAGCTTTCTTT.

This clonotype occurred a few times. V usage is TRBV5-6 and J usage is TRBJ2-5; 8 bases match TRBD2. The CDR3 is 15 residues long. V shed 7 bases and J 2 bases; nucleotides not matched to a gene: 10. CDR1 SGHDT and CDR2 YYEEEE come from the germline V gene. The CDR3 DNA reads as TGTGCCAGCCGGAGGCGGGGGGATTATCAAGAGACCCAGTACTTC. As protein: CASRRRGDYQETQYF. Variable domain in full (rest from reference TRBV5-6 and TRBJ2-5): DAGVTQSPTHLIKTRGQQVTLRCSPKSGHDTVSWYQQALGQGPQFIFQYYEEEERQRGNFPDRFSGHQFPNYSSELNVNALLLGDSALYLCASRRRGDYQETQYFGPGTRLLVL.

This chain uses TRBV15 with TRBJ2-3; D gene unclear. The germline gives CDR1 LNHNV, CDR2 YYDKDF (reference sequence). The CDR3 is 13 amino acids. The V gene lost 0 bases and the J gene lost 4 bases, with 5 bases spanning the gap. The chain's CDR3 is CATSREGADTQYF. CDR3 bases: TGTGCCACCAGCAGAGAAGGCGCAGATACGCAGTATTTT.

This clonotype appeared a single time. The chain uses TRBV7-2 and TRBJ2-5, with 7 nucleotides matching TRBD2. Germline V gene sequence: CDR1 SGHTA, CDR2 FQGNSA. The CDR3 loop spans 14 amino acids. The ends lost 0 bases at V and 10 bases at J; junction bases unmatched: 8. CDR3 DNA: TGTGCCAGCAGCTTAGCGGCGGGGGTTACAGACCAGTACTTC. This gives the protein CASSLAAGVTDQYF.

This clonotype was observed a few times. CDR3 region: CASSQSTPYEQYV. CDR3 DNA: TGCGCCAGCAGTCAATCGACCCCCTACGAGCAGTACGTC. The chain is built from TRBV23-1 and TRBJ2-7, with unresolved D. TRBV23-1 is recorded as an ORF, its role being uncertain. Trimming cost V 0 bases and J 2 bases, with 5 bases left between them. This CDR3 comprises 13 residues.

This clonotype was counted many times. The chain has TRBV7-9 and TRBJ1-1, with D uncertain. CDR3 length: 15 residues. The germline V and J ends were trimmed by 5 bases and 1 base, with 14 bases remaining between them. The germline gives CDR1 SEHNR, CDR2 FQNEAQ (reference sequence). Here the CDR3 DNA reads TGTGCCAGCAGCCCGTACGGGGTAAGGAACACTGAAGCTTTCTTT. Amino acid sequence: CASSPYGVRNTEAFF.

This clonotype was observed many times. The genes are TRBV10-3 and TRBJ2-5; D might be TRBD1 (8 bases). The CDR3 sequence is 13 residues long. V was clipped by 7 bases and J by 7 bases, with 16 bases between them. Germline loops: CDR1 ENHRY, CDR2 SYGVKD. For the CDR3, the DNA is TGTGCCATCACCTCGGACAGGGAGGGGACCCAGTACTTC. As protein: CAITSDREGTQYF.

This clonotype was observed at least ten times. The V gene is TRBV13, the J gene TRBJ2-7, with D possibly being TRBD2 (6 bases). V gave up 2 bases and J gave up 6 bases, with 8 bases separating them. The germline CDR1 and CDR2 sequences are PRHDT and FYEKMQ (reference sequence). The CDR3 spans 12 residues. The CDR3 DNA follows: TGTGCCAGCAGCTTAACGCGGGGCGAGCAGTACGTC. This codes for CASSLTRGEQYV.

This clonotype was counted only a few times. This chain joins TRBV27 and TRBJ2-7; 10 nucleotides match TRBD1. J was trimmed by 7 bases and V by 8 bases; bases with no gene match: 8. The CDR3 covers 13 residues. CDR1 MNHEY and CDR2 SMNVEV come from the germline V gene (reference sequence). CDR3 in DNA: TGTGCCAGCGGAAGACAGGGGGCGTGGGAGCAGTACTTC. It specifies CASGRQGAWEQYF.

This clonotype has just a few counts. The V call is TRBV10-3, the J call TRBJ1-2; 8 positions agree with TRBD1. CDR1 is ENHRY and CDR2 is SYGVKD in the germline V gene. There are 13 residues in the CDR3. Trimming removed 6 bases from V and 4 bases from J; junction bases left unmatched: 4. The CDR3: CAIRGQVAYGYTF. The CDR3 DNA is TGTGCCATCAGGGGACAGGTAGCCTATGGCTACACCTTC.

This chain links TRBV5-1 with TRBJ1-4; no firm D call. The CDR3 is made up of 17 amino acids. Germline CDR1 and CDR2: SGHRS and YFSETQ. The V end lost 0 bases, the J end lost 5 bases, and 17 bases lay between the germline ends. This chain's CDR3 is CASSLAGFGEINEKLFF. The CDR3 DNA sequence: TGCGCCAGCAGCTTGGCCGGGTTCGGGGAAATAAATGAAAAACTGTTTTTT. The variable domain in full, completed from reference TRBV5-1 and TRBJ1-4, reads KAGVTQTPRYLIKTRGQQVTLSCSPISGHRSVSWYQQTPGQGLQFLFEYFSETQRNKGNFPGRFSGRQFSNSRSEMNVSTLELGDSALYLCASSLAGFGEINEKLFFGSGTQLSVL.